The entry below gives a single T cell receptor beta chain sequence along with its context. Its antigen is undetermined. The sample belongs to a study of a mutant IDH1 vaccine in newly diagnosed glioma. Looking at the study overall: Vaccinations, eight in total, occurred in weeks 1, 3, 5, 7, 11, 15, 19, 23. First vaccine doses came 4-6 weeks after radiotherapy alone, or with temozolomide cycles. Prior therapy was radiotherapy, temozolomide, or both; most received both.

Time point indicated: week 23, last vaccination. It was 300 ug of mutant IDH1 20-mer peptide that made up each vaccine dose, given with topical imiquimod. Donors had new WHO grade 3 or 4 IDH1-mutant, ATRX-lost astrocytomas. The repertoire was sequenced with immunoSEQ multiplex PCR; TCRdb's copy has only in-frame clones and lacks some. This repertoire shows over 50,000 clones, under 90% found once; its top ten account for about 14%. CDR3 size: 15 residues. V lost 1 base and J 6 bases, leaving 12 bases between the germline ends. Germline lookup yields CDR1 LNHDA and CDR2 SQIVND (reference sequence). The TCR comes from a man between 18 and 35 years old with glioma. The sample in question was PBMCs, obtained from a glioma patient whose treatment included an IDH1 peptide vaccine. The chain couples TRBV19 to TRBJ1-4; D is uncertain. The CDR3 loop reads CASSIATFRDEKLFF. The CDR3 nucleotides read TGTGCCAGTAGTATAGCAACATTCCGGGATGAAAAACTGTTTTTT.